Described below is a single T cell receptor beta chain sequence and its context. Its specificity is unknown. Time point reported: week 35, safety follow-up. Each vaccine dose was 300 ug of mutant IDH1 20-mer peptide, with topical imiquimod. The data were taken from a study of a mutant IDH1 vaccine in newly diagnosed glioma. Generated by immunoSEQ multiplex PCR, the TCRdb table keeps only in-frame clones and is missing some. The sample records 35,000 to 55,000 clones, 65% to 90% being singletons. CDR1 and CDR2 from the germline V gene are MGHRA and YSYEKL. The CDR3 loop spans 15 amino acids. V was clipped by 2 bases and J by 6 bases; unmatched bases: 5.

Sample: PBMCs, taken from a glioma patient whose treatment included an IDH1 peptide vaccine. This TCR came from a woman in her thirties or forties with glioma. Some clones in this sample may be carry-over from other donors' samples. This chain links TRBV4-1 with TRBJ2-3, with 10 bases that match TRBD2. The CDR3: CASSQTGTSADTQYF. CDR3 coding DNA: TGCGCCAGCAGCCAAACCGGGACTAGCGCGGATACGCAGTATTTT.